This T cell receptor (beta chain) was documented in a study of T cells in Graves' hyperthyroidism and ophthalmopathy. This clonotype was observed many times. RNA transcripts gave rise to amplified TCR beta CDR3 regions. The HTBI primer set served for first-round RT-PCR of the TCR CDR3. TCRdb re-called the multiplex PCR reads through MiXCR, storing one row per CDR3 protein. The sample lists 500,000 to 750,000 distinct CDR3 sequences; 13% to 15% were seen once. The CDR3 is 17 amino acids. The ends were cut back, 7 bases at V and 1 base at J, with 22 bases in the middle. The germline gives CDR1 LNHDA, CDR2 SQIVND (reference sequence).

The V and J genes are TRBV19 and TRBJ1-1, with D perhaps TRBD1 (5 bases). Sequenced: blood. The receptor comes from a woman aged 18-29 years with Graves' ophthalmopathy. The CDR3 sequence: CASKRPRGTDPNTEAFF. CDR3 nucleotide sequence: TGTGCCAGTAAACGGCCACGGGGCACGGACCCGAACACTGAAGCTTTCTTT. Looking up the rest from reference TRBV19 and TRBJ1-1 gives the full variable domain: DGGITQSPKYLFRKEGQNVTLSCEQNLNHDAMYWYRQDPGQGLRLIYYSQIVNDFQKGDIAEGYSVSREKKESFPLTVTSAQKNPTAFYLCASKRPRGTDPNTEAFFGQGTRLTVV.